One and the same sample provided the 32 T cell receptor beta chains below, sequenced in a study of blood T cells in healthy people across ages. Combining a sample-barcoded 5' primer with a J-beta primer mix, a second PCR ran for roughly 7 to 12 cycles. Each CDR3 protein gets one entry after TCRdb re-called the 5' RACE reads with MiXCR. The profile covers around 870,000 distinct CDR3 sequences, with less than 35% appearing a single time and 15% to 20% taken by the ten largest. Sequencing was performed on blood. These receptor sequences come from a woman aged 80 or older in good health.

Ten or more counts support this clonotype. This chain connects TRBV29-1 to TRBJ1-2, with D unclear. The germline gives CDR1 SQVTM, CDR2 ANQGSEA. The CDR3 is 12 amino acids. V was cut by 7 bases and J by 8 bases, with 17 bases left in between. The CDR3, as DNA: TGCAGCGCCCTTTGGGGATCGTCCGGCTACACCTTC. Translating it yields CSALWGSSGYTF. The variable domain in full, completed from reference TRBV29-1 and TRBJ1-2, reads SAVISQKPSRDICQRGTSLTIQCQVDSQVTMMFWYRQQPGQSLTLIATANQGSEATYESGFVIDKFPISRPNLTFSTLTVSNMSPEDSSIYLCSALWGSSGYTFGSGTRLTVV.

This clonotype was seen many times. The chain is built from TRBV20-1 and TRBJ2-1; 9 bases line up with TRBD1. J gave up 8 bases and V 0 bases, and 5 bases lay outside the gene matches. The germline V gene encodes CDR1 DFQATT and CDR2 SNEGSKA (reference sequence). This CDR3 region has 14 residues. The CDR3 DNA follows: TGCAGTGCTAGAGACACAGGGGGCGTTTATGAGCAGTTCTTC. It yields the protein CSARDTGGVYEQFF.

This clonotype has only a few counts. The J gene is TRBJ1-6, the V gene TRBV3-1, with D uncertain. CDR1 is LGHDT and CDR2 is YNNKEL in the germline V gene (reference sequence). Trimming took 1 base from V and 8 from J, leaving 12 bases between them. The CDR3 covers 15 residues. CDR3 coding DNA: TGTGCCAGCAGCCAAGTTTGGTCGGGAGATTCACCCCTCCACTTT. Encoded protein: CASSQVWSGDSPLHF.

This clonotype was recorded only once. An end of the junction does not agree with germline; a read error may underlie this. This chain joins TRBV3-1 and TRBJ2-7; 10 bases are shared with TRBD2. CDR3 size: 16 residues. Per germline, CDR1 LGHDT and CDR2 YNNKEL (reference sequence). CDR3 residues: CASSQAQRGGVYERYF. The DNA of the CDR3 is TGTGCCAGCAGCCAGGCCCAGCGGGGGGGGGTCTACGAGCGGTACTTC.

This clonotype was seen many times. The gene calls are TRBV20-1 and TRBJ1-2; D unresolved. The germline V gene encodes CDR1 DFQATT and CDR2 SNEGSKA (reference sequence). V was shortened by 3 bases and J by 2 bases, with 10 bases between the two germline ends. The CDR3 has 13 amino acids. The CDR3 coding sequence is TGCAGTGCTAGGCGGCAGGACAACTATGGCTACACCTTC. It codes for CSARRQDNYGYTF.

Only a few counts were recorded for this clonotype. CDR3 nucleotides: TGTGCCAGCAGCACGACAGGGTTGCGGGAAAAACTGTTTTTT. Translated: CASSTTGLREKLFF. The chain employs TRBV7-9 and TRBJ1-4; TRBD1 aligns across 7 bases. Germline CDR1 and CDR2: SEHNR and FQNEAQ (reference sequence). The CDR3 is 14 amino acids. With V trimmed by 5 bases and J by 8 bases, 8 bases remained unmatched.

In this sample, this clonotype turned up many times. The V and J genes are TRBV20-1 and TRBJ2-5; D is perhaps TRBD1 or TRBD2 (5 bases each). V dropped 6 bases and J dropped 3 bases, with 20 bases sitting between them. Germline CDR1 and CDR2: DFQATT and SNEGSKA (reference sequence). The CDR3 is made up of 15 amino acids. This chain's CDR3 is CSAKGTLYSKETQYF. The CDR3 DNA sequence: TGCAGTGCGAAAGGGACGTTATACTCAAAAGAGACCCAGTACTTC.

With regard to this clonotype: A much bigger clone sits one base away, suggesting this may be a read error. V and J are TRBV15 and TRBJ2-5; weak D call: TRBD2 (7 bases). Germline CDR1 and CDR2: LNHNV and YYDKDF (reference sequence). The CDR3 extends over 16 amino acids. Trimming left V 7 bases short and J 2 bases short, with 20 bases between. The CDR3, as DNA: TGTGCCACCACTGCCTGGGGCAGGGGACTACAAGAGACCCAGTACTTC. It encodes CATTAWGRGLQETQYF.

This clonotype was counted at least ten times. The V and J genes are TRBV3-1 and TRBJ1-6; D is perhaps TRBD1 (5 bases). The CDR3 covers 16 residues. Trimming left V 7 bases short and J 6 bases short, with 19 bases between. The V gene's germline CDR1 is LGHDT and CDR2 YNNKEL (reference sequence). The CDR3 sequence is CASTPTFQGGNSPLHF. Written as DNA, the CDR3 is TGTGCCAGCACCCCTACCTTCCAGGGAGGTAATTCACCCCTCCACTTT.

The table lists this clonotype with a few counts. V is TRBV20-1 and J is TRBJ1-4; D is unresolved. The ends were cut back, 0 bases at V and 6 bases at J, with 14 bases in the middle. The germline V gene has CDR1 DFQATT and CDR2 SNEGSKA (reference sequence). This CDR3 is 15 amino acids long. CDR3: CSARDKWPADEKLFF. The CDR3 DNA follows: TGCAGTGCTAGAGATAAATGGCCAGCCGATGAAAAACTGTTTTTT.

In this sample, this clonotype turned up a few times. This sequence joins TRBV19 and TRBJ1-5; tentatively, D is TRBD1 (6 bases). The CDR3 covers 15 residues. The germline V gene encodes CDR1 LNHDA and CDR2 SQIVND (reference sequence). The V end was cut by 2 bases, the J end by 3 bases, with 11 bases between. CDR3 DNA: TGTGCCAGTAGTATACAGGGGCTCAACAATCAGCCCCAGCATTTT. Its protein is CASSIQGLNNQPQHF.

This clonotype is a singleton in its sample. The rearrangement joins TRBV10-1 to TRBJ1-5, with a tentative D call TRBD1 (5 bases). CDR3 length: 16 amino acids. V dropped 2 bases and J dropped 4 bases, with 15 bases sitting between them. CDR1 is WNHNN, CDR2 SYGVQD, per germline (reference sequence). The chain's CDR3 is CASSEPPGLINQPQHF. The CDR3 bases are TGCGCCAGCAGTGAGCCTCCGGGACTGATAAATCAGCCCCAGCATTTT.

This clonotype was observed many times. J is TRBJ2-7 and V is TRBV4-1; 7 bases are shared with TRBD1. From germline, CDR1 is MGHRA and CDR2 YSYEKL. The CDR3 runs to 17 residues. The ends lost 0 bases at V and 2 bases at J; junction bases unmatched: 10. CDR3 protein: CASSQEIHGGQTYEQYF. The DNA of the CDR3 is TGCGCCAGCAGCCAAGAGATACATGGGGGACAGACCTACGAGCAGTACTTC.

In its sample, this clonotype was seen many times. This chain uses TRBV7-2 with TRBJ1-2, with 7 bases identical to TRBD1. The junction had 5 bases not matched to a gene; V was cut back by 5 bases and J by 5 bases. CDR3 length equals 13 residues. Germline V CDR1 and CDR2: SGHTA, FQGNSA. The CDR3 DNA reads TGTGCCAGCAGCACCAACAGGGGATATGGCTACACCTTC. Protein: CASSTNRGYGYTF.

The V call is TRBV11-2, the J call TRBJ2-7, with a tentative D call TRBD2 (6 bases). The CDR3 is made up of 12 amino acids. Trimming cost V 6 bases and J 8 bases, with 14 bases left between them. The germline CDR1 and CDR2 sequences are SGHAT and FQNNGV. This chain's CDR3 is CASRAGLGQQYF. The CDR3 DNA reads TGTGCCAGCAGGGCGGGATTAGGCCAGCAGTACTTC.

This clonotype has a count of ten or more. The genes are TRBV15 and TRBJ2-7; weak D call: TRBD1 (5 bases). The V gene's germline CDR1 is LNHNV and CDR2 YYDKDF (reference sequence). The CDR3 consists of 16 residues. V lost 0 bases and J lost 1, with 13 bases in between. CDR3 in DNA: TGTGCCACCAGCAGAGATCGGTCAGGGTGGTCCTACGAGCAGTACTTC. Protein: CATSRDRSGWSYEQYF.

This rearrangement joins TRBV4-2 to TRBJ1-1; no clear D. The CDR3 loop spans 15 amino acids. CDR1 and CDR2 (germline): LGHNA, YNFKEQ. Trimming stripped 4 bases from V and 0 bases from J, with 12 bases between. This CDR3 is CASSPWAVMNTEAFF. DNA of the CDR3: TGTGCCAGCAGCCCCTGGGCAGTAATGAACACTGAAGCTTTCTTT.

This clonotype was detected many times. This chain links TRBV9 with TRBJ2-5, with 7 bases that match TRBD1. Germline CDR1 is SGDLS and CDR2 is YYNGEE. The V gene end was trimmed by 3 bases and the J gene end by 0 bases; junction bases not matched to a gene: 5. The length of the CDR3 is 15 residues. CDR3 protein: CASSARGQNQETQYF. The DNA for the CDR3 is TGTGCCAGCAGCGCCCGGGGACAGAACCAAGAGACCCAGTACTTC.

The chain is built from TRBV7-2 and TRBJ1-3, with D tentatively TRBD1 (5 bases). V was clipped by 5 bases and J by 2 bases, with 16 bases between them. CDR3 length equals 16 residues. CDR1 and CDR2 from the germline V gene are SGHTA and FQGNSA. The CDR3 DNA reads TGTGCCAGCAGCCCAATCGTCCGGGGGACTGGAAACACCATATATTTT. It yields the protein CASSPIVRGTGNTIYF.

This clonotype turned up a few times. The rearrangement uses TRBV18 and TRBJ1-6; 7 nucleotides agree with TRBD1. Per germline, CDR1 KGHSH and CDR2 LQKENI. Trimming at V came to 1 base and at J to 3 bases, leaving 3 bases not matched to a gene. The CDR3 covers 16 residues. The CDR3 here is CASSPRQGGYNSPLHF. CDR3 coding DNA: TGTGCCAGCTCACCACGACAGGGTGGCTATAATTCACCCCTCCACTTT.

J is TRBJ2-3 and V is TRBV12-3 or TRBV12-4; 7 bases match TRBD2. The CDR3 spans 14 residues. Trimming at V came to 3 bases and at J to 4 bases, leaving 4 bases not matched to a gene. CDR3 residues: CASSFQAGADTQYF. DNA for the CDR3: TGTGCCAGCAGTTTTCAGGCGGGGGCAGATACGCAGTATTTT.

This clonotype was recorded a few times. The genes are TRBV12-3 or TRBV12-4 and TRBJ1-4; TRBD1 matches 8 bases. The CDR3 runs to 15 residues. The junction had 8 bases not matched to a gene; V was cut back by 3 bases and J by 8 bases. CDR3 sequence: CASSFSGTGREKLFF. CDR3 DNA: TGTGCCAGCAGTTTTTCCGGGACAGGTCGGGAAAAACTGTTTTTT.

The table lists this clonotype with many counts. The V and J genes are TRBV3-1 and TRBJ2-1, with 9 bases aligning to TRBD2. The trim removed 5 bases at V and 10 bases at J, leaving 12 bases unmatched. The CDR3 length is 15 residues. Germline assignment: CDR1 LGHDT and CDR2 YNNKEL (reference sequence). The CDR3 loop reads CASSSDTGTSREQFF. CDR3 DNA: TGTGCCAGCAGCAGTGATACCGGGACTAGCAGGGAGCAGTTCTTC.

In its sample, this clonotype was seen many times. The chain recombines TRBV18 with TRBJ2-3; unclear D gene. CDR1 is KGHSH and CDR2 is LQKENI in the germline V gene. V lost 4 bases to trimming and J lost 2 bases, with 13 bases between them. The CDR3 runs to 15 residues. CDR3 in DNA: TGTGCCAGCTCACTTCACGGTCGCATCACAGATACGCAGTATTTT. Protein: CASSLHGRITDTQYF.

This clonotype has at least ten counts. The chain recombines TRBV6-2 or TRBV6-3 with TRBJ2-5, with 10 positions matching TRBD2. CDR1 is MNHEY, CDR2 SVGEGT, per germline. The CDR3 runs to 16 residues. Trimming took 8 bases from V and 1 from J; bases not matched to a gene: 10. CDR3 protein: CASCDPSGGPQETQYF. DNA for the CDR3: TGTGCCAGCTGCGACCCTAGCGGGGGACCCCAAGAGACCCAGTACTTC.

About this clonotype itself: This may be a read error: a much more frequent sequence differs by one nucleotide. V gene TRBV11-2 combines with J gene TRBJ1-1; 8 nucleotides line up with TRBD1. The CDR3 is 14 residues long. Germline values: CDR1 SGHAT, CDR2 FQNNGV. The DNA for the CDR3 is TGTGCCAGCAGTAGAACCGACAGGGGAACTGGAGCTTTCTTT. It encodes CASSRTDRGTGAFF.

The rearrangement links TRBV12-3 or TRBV12-4 to TRBJ2-5; tentative D call: TRBD1 (6 bases). With 4 bases removed from V and 10 bases from J, the gap between germline ends came to 13 bases. The CDR3 covers 12 residues. The DNA for the CDR3 is TGTGCCAGCAGTTCAGACAGGCTCGTCCAGTACTTC. Its protein is CASSSDRLVQYF.

The chain joins TRBV20-1 to TRBJ2-4; 8 positions match TRBD2. Germline-derived CDR1 and CDR2 are DFQATT and SNEGSKA (reference sequence). V gave up 6 bases and J gave up 9 bases; unmatched junction bases: 7. The CDR3 has 12 residues. CDR3 sequence (DNA): TGCAGTGCCCCCGGGAGGGACGGCATTCAGTACTTC. Amino acid sequence: CSAPGRDGIQYF.

A remark on this clonotype: This clone may be a read error of a much larger clone one base away. As the CDR3 is not closed by the conserved phenylalanine or tryptophan, this likely results from a read error. The V gene is TRBV6-6, the J gene TRBJ1-2, with a tentative D call TRBD1 (6 bases). CDR1 MNHNY and CDR2 SVGAGI come from the germline V gene (reference sequence). Trimming cost V 3 bases and J 6 bases, with 17 bases left between them. The CDR3 totals 15 residues. The CDR3 sequence is CASSYSQGRGDGYTC. The CDR3 nucleotides are TGTGCCAGCAGTTATTCTCAGGGGAGAGGAGATGGCTACACCTGC.

There are a few counts of this clonotype. The V call is TRBV10-2, the J call TRBJ1-6; D remains ambiguous. CDR1 and CDR2 (germline): WSHSY, SAAADI. The ends were cut back, 1 base at V and 7 bases at J, with 11 bases in the middle. CDR3 length: 15 amino acids. CDR3 in DNA: TGCGCCAGCAGTGAGTGGACGGATCTGAATTCACCCCTCCACTTT. Its protein product is CASSEWTDLNSPLHF.

The V gene is TRBV7-2, the J gene TRBJ1-2, with 9 bases fitting TRBD1. V lost 3 bases to trimming and J lost 1 base; unmatched junction nucleotides: 6. Germline V CDR1 and CDR2: SGHTA, FQGNSA. This CDR3 is 16 amino acids long. CDR3 coding DNA: TGTGCCAGCAGCTTTTCGACAGGGGGTATTAACTATGGCTACACCTTC. It codes for CASSFSTGGINYGYTF.

A note on this clonotype: A much larger clone differs from this one at a single base, so this may be a read error. The rearrangement joins TRBV5-1 to TRBJ2-6, with D maybe TRBD1 (6 bases). The CDR3 is 15 residues long. The germline gives CDR1 SGHRS, CDR2 YFSETQ. CDR3 DNA: TGCGCCAGCAGTTGGGCAGGGGACGGGGCCAACGTCCCGACTTTC. Translating gives CASSWAGDGANVPTF.